The entry that follows covers one T cell receptor (beta chain) sequence. Its antigen is still unknown. Base qualities were left out, and no much larger clone turns up one base away. The sample comes from a study of human T cells and chemical hapten exposure (dated by TCRdb to the early 2020s). Regarding the complete study: Libraries were pooled for sequencing, and variation in per-sample TCR yields was attributed mainly to small differences in library volumes within the pool. The study tracked peripheral blood TCR repertoire changes in vivo during primary and secondary sensitization to the hapten diphenylcyclopropenone (DPC) in alopecia patients. For every blood RNA sample, sequencing covered both the TCR alpha and TCR beta chains. Beyond this particular receptor, the publication reports: Repeated subsampling changed both the strength of the expansion versus patch-test correlation and the threshold at which that correlation became significant. No change with DPC sensitization was found in the number of TCRs above 1 in 1000 frequency, and no evidence of global repertoire structure alterations was found.

Total RNA was extracted from unfractionated whole blood collected in Tempus Blood RNA tubes. CDR1 and CDR2 are read off the germline V gene as MDHEN and SYDVKM. The CDR3 runs 17 residues from the cysteine to the phenylalanine. Left in the record is the CDR3 DNA by itself, 51 bases read in frame from the first base. Trimming takes 5 bases from V and 1 base from J, and the germline ends sit 17 bases apart. During library preparation, unique molecular identifiers were attached to individual cDNA molecules so that TCRs could be counted in a quantitative, reproducible way. The original methods were these. A median of around 96,000 TCRs per sample was observed, with a range of 23,224 to 690,600. V, J and CDR3 annotation of the TCR reads was carried out using the Decombinator software suite. For PS versus PT1 abundance plots, all samples were subsampled to the same number of TCRs (28,000). TCRs were defined as expanded if absent before sensitization and observed at least eight times at the 2-week time point. The public sequencing data were trimmed at Q25 with fastp and processed into clonotypes with MiXCR by TCRdb, which kept only in-frame beta chains. Each entry is one CDR3 protein sequence, shown with its most common DNA and genes. The authors' filters were not applied to this entry. The sample records roughly 530 distinct CDR3 sequences, 96% of which are singletons. Together, the top ten hold about 8.5% of the sample.

The material sequenced was whole blood. This TCR was recovered from a human donor who had alopecia or was a healthy volunteer (not recorded which). Some clones in this sample may be carry-over from other donors' samples. This table probably holds off-target reads from a library built for another chain. The rearranged segments are TRBV28 and TRBJ1-4, with TRBD1 perhaps the D gene, on 5 matching bases. The DNA sequence is given as TGTGCCAGCAGTGCAGCTACCCCACAGGAAACTAATGAAAAACTGTTTTTT. This gives the protein CASSAATPQETNEKLFF.